The following is a T cell receptor beta chain sequence with its context. Its antigen is not identified. Germline V gives CDR1 SEHNR, CDR2 FQNEAQ (reference sequence). This CDR3 region has 15 residues. The ends were cut back, 5 bases at V and 0 bases at J, with 13 bases in the middle. Semi-nested PCR with Nested Universal Primer A followed constant-region reverse priming of full-length variable regions. MiXCR, applied by TCRdb to the 5' RACE reads, yields one record per CDR3 protein. Here the sample spans tens of thousands of distinct CDR3 sequences, less than 30% being singletons. General observations from the study: Tumor Treg TCRs overlapped most with tumor naive CD4+ cells. The TCR gene usage of tumor memory CD4+ T cells clustered together with blood and lymph node memory CD4+ cells and with lymph node naive CD4+ cells.

Treg sorting used a CD4+CD25+CD127-/low gate. Sequenced sample: tumor-infiltrating Tregs sorted from the breast tumor. The TCR comes from a female donor with breast cancer. This chain connects TRBV7-9 to TRBJ1-2; tentative D call: TRBD1 (5 bases). CDR3 residues: CASSTWDGANYGYTF. CDR3 DNA sequence: TGTGCCAGCAGCACGTGGGACGGAGCTAACTATGGCTACACCTTC. Full variable domain (outside the CDR3, taken from reference TRBV7-9 and TRBJ1-2): DTGVSQNPRHKITKRGQNVTFRCDPISEHNRLYWYRQTLGQGPEFLTYFQNEAQLEKSRLLSDRFSAERPKGSFSTLEIQRTEQGDSAMYLCASSTWDGANYGYTFGSGTRLTVV.